This TCR beta chain stems from a study of PD-1 blockade in classical Hodgkin lymphoma. Profiled with immunoSEQ multiplex PCR; TCRdb holds only in-frame clones, not every one. The sample shows more than 30,000 clones, 70% to 90% of them seen only once. Trimming took 0 bases from V and 7 from J; bases not matched to a gene: 9. Germline-derived CDR1 and CDR2 are GTSNPN and SVGIG (reference sequence). This CDR3 has 15 residues. In the case of this clone: Its specificity is unknown.

Findings of the study overall: CD4+ TCR diversity, unlike CD8+, climbed significantly by C4D1.

After autologous stem cell transplantation all patients relapsed, and prior brentuximab vedotin exposure differed between cohorts. Responses achieved at best were complete response, partial response or progressive disease. The sequencing here drew on peripheral blood mononuclear cells (PBMCs), taken before the second cycle of nivolumab. This TCR was recovered from a human donor with classical Hodgkin lymphoma. V usage is TRBV30 and J usage is TRBJ2-4, with 7 bases that match TRBD2. CDR3 loop: CAWSVWRETGNIQYF. The CDR3 DNA sequence: TGTGCCTGGAGTGTCTGGCGGGAGACGGGGAACATTCAGTACTTC.